The 26 T cell receptor beta chains reported below all come from one sample, sequenced in a study of read filtering for tumor transcriptome and immune sequencing. Molecular barcoded adaptors covering alpha/delta and beta/gamma chains were used on approximately 400 ng RNA. TCRdb independently ran MiXCR on the reads; one entry per CDR3 protein. The table records more than 55,000 distinct CDR3 sequences, roughly 18% of them present only once. The sequencing sample was made of a population of CD138-negative cells sorted from bone marrow. These receptors all stem from a donor at least 40 years old with multiple myeloma.

This sequence joins TRBV20-1 and TRBJ2-7; possible D gene TRBD2, 6 bases. Germline CDR1 reads DFQATT; CDR2 reads SNEGSKA (reference sequence). The CDR3 is made up of 13 amino acids. CDR3 residues: CSFPVGGFYEQYF. CDR3 DNA: TGCAGCTTCCCCGTCGGGGGATTCTACGAGCAGTACTTC.

This clonotype was counted many times. The J gene is TRBJ2-7, the V gene TRBV4-1, with 11 bases lining up with TRBD2. Germline CDR1 is MGHRA and CDR2 is YSYEKL. The CDR3 runs to 16 residues. The ends lost 4 bases at V and 3 bases at J; junction bases unmatched: 8. DNA for the CDR3: TGCGCCAGCAGCCCTTATGTAGCGGGGGGGCTCTACGAGCAGTACTTC. It is translated as CASSPYVAGGLYEQYF.

Of note for this clonotype: A much bigger clone sits one base away, suggesting this may be a read error. The chain employs TRBV30 and TRBJ1-5; D remains ambiguous. The CDR3 totals 15 residues. Germline V gene lookup returns CDR1 GTSNPN and CDR2 SVGIG (reference sequence). CDR3 sequence: CAWSVLLGPNQPLHF. DNA of the CDR3: TGTGCCTGGAGTGTACTATTAGGACCCAATCAGCCCCTGCATTTT.

The chain links TRBV7-3 to TRBJ2-3; 11 bases map to TRBD2. The CDR3 contains 14 residues. Germline V gene sequence: CDR1 SGHTA, CDR2 FQGTGA. With 8 bases clipped from V and 4 bases from J, the junction kept 5 bases outside the gene matches. The CDR3 sequence: CASLAGGPADTQYF. DNA for the CDR3: TGTGCCAGCTTAGCGGGAGGGCCAGCAGATACGCAGTATTTT.

This clonotype qualifies as medium-sized. The chain joins TRBV6-6 to TRBJ2-1; the match to TRBD2 covers 10 bases. Germline values: CDR1 MNHNY, CDR2 SVGAGI (reference sequence). This CDR3 contains 17 residues. Trimming took 4 bases from V and 9 from J; bases not matched to a gene: 15. The chain's CDR3 is CASSSQTSGRTFGEQFF. Written as DNA, the CDR3 is TGTGCCAGCAGTTCCCAGACTAGCGGGCGAACTTTCGGTGAGCAGTTCTTC.

This clonotype has a count of ten or more. J is TRBJ2-1 and V is TRBV11-3; D is possibly TRBD2 (7 bases). This CDR3 is 15 amino acids long. The V and J ends lost 8 bases and 7 bases respectively, with 21 bases between them. Germline assignment: CDR1 SGHNT and CDR2 YENEEA. The CDR3 is CASGKGGGSFNEQFF. The DNA of the CDR3 is TGTGCCAGCGGGAAAGGGGGGGGCTCTTTTAATGAGCAGTTCTTC.

This clonotype was detected ten times or more. The rearrangement joins TRBV9 to TRBJ2-4, with D perhaps TRBD1 (6 bases). The CDR3 is made up of 15 amino acids. Trimming stripped 1 base from V and 5 bases from J, with 13 bases between. Germline V gives CDR1 SGDLS, CDR2 YYNGEE. CDR3 sequence reads: CASSVSGAPQNIQYF. The CDR3 bases are TGTGCCAGCAGCGTATCAGGGGCGCCTCAAAACATTCAGTACTTC.

The table lists this clonotype with many counts. The V gene is TRBV7-3, the J gene TRBJ2-5; TRBD2 might be the D (6 bases). The CDR3 spans 14 residues. Per the germline V gene, CDR1 is SGHTA and CDR2 is FQGTGA. The germline V and J ends were trimmed by 6 bases and 7 bases, with 18 bases remaining between them. The CDR3: CASSAGGAVATQYF. In nucleotides, the CDR3 is TGTGCCAGCAGTGCCGGGGGAGCGGTTGCGACCCAGTACTTC.

This clonotype was found many times. The V gene is TRBV20-1, the J gene TRBJ2-1; possible D gene TRBD2, 5 bases. Germline values: CDR1 DFQATT, CDR2 SNEGSKA (reference sequence). CDR3 size: 13 residues. Trimming cost V 3 bases and J 12 bases, with 18 bases left between them. The CDR3 loop reads CSARKPTWEWQFF. For the CDR3, the DNA is TGCAGTGCTAGGAAACCGACGTGGGAGTGGCAGTTCTTC.

Details on this clonotype: This may be a read error, as it is one base from a much larger clone. The gene calls are TRBV19 and TRBJ1-1; 7 bases are shared with TRBD1. This CDR3 contains 15 residues. From germline, CDR1 is LNHDA and CDR2 SQIVND (reference sequence). The CDR3 sequence: CASSTNRGLNTEASF. The CDR3 DNA is TGTGCCAGTAGTACCAACAGGGGCCTGAACACTGAAGCTTCCTTT.

Concerning this clonotype itself: A much larger clone lies a single base off, so this may be a read error. This chain joins TRBV11-2 and TRBJ2-3, with D perhaps matching TRBD2 (5 bases). V was trimmed by 2 bases and J by 8 bases, leaving 17 bases between them. CDR3 size: 15 residues. Germline V gives CDR1 SGHAT, CDR2 FQNNGV. CDR3 sequence: CASSLYREVPGTQYF. CDR3 DNA: TGTGCCAGCAGCTTATACCGGGAAGTACCTGGTACGCAGTATTTT.

This chain joins TRBV3-1 and TRBJ2-5; TRBD2 aligns across 12 bases. In germline, CDR1 is LGHDT, CDR2 YNNKEL (reference sequence). The CDR3 has 16 residues. With V trimmed by 10 bases and J by 3 bases, 12 bases remained unmatched. The CDR3 sequence: CANKLAGGSDEETQYF. The CDR3, as DNA: TGTGCCAATAAACTAGCGGGAGGATCAGACGAAGAGACCCAGTACTTC.

This clonotype has a count of ten or more. The chain recombines TRBV15 with TRBJ1-5; D is unresolved. Germline loops: CDR1 LNHNV, CDR2 YYDKDF (reference sequence). V was pared by 1 base and J by 7 bases, with 14 bases between. The CDR3 extends over 15 amino acids. The CDR3 sequence: CATSRGRRSGQPQHF. For the CDR3, the DNA is TGTGCCACCAGCAGAGGTAGACGTAGCGGGCAGCCCCAGCATTTT.

The chain is built from TRBV3-1 and TRBJ2-7; perhaps TRBD1 as D (5 bases). Trimming shortened V by 0 bases and J by 2 bases, and 11 bases separated the two germline ends. The CDR3 length is 15 residues. Looked up from germline, CDR1 is LGHDT and CDR2 is YNNKEL (reference sequence). The CDR3 here is CASSQDVQGPYEQYF. The CDR3 coding sequence is TGTGCCAGCAGCCAAGATGTTCAGGGCCCCTACGAGCAGTACTTC.

This clonotype was seen ten or more times. CDR3 sequence: CASRLAGAIYTQYF. DNA of the CDR3: TGTGCCAGCAGGCTAGCGGGGGCCATCTATACGCAGTATTTT. This chain joins TRBV11-2 and TRBJ2-3, with 10 bases lining up with TRBD2. Germline V gene data show CDR1 as SGHAT and CDR2 as FQNNGV. CDR3 size: 14 residues. Trimming took 6 bases from V and 7 from J; bases not matched to a gene: 7.

This clonotype was observed many times. This CDR3 is CASSVGGRGGQEAFF. As DNA, the CDR3 is TGTGCCAGCAGCGTGGGGGGCAGGGGCGGACAGGAAGCTTTCTTT. The chain couples TRBV9 to TRBJ1-1; D possibly corresponds to TRBD1 (6 bases). The germline gives CDR1 SGDLS, CDR2 YYNGEE. This CDR3 contains 15 residues. V lost 2 bases and J lost 8, with 19 bases in between.

This clonotype has ten or more counts. The chain joins TRBV7-2 to TRBJ2-7; D might be TRBD1 (6 bases). The germline V and J ends were trimmed by 1 base and 0 bases, with 10 bases remaining between them. This CDR3 has 15 residues. Per the germline V gene, CDR1 is SGHTA and CDR2 is FQGNSA. The CDR3 loop is CASSLGGHYSYEQYF. In DNA, the CDR3 is TGTGCCAGCAGCTTAGGGGGGCATTACTCCTACGAGCAGTACTTC.

The rearrangement uses TRBV24-1 and TRBJ2-1; D is uncertain. Trimming removed 4 bases from V and 10 bases from J, with 10 bases in between. The germline V gene has CDR1 KGHDR and CDR2 SFDVKD. This CDR3 contains 12 residues. The CDR3 here is CATSDPYSEQFF. The DNA for the CDR3 is TGTGCCACCAGTGACCCCTATTCAGAGCAGTTCTTC.

There are many counts of this clonotype. The chain recombines TRBV27 with TRBJ2-2; possible D gene TRBD1, 5 bases. CDR3 length: 14 residues. From germline, CDR1 is MNHEY and CDR2 SMNVEV (reference sequence). The ends were cut back, 6 bases at V and 3 bases at J, with 11 bases in the middle. CDR3 residues: CASRQGIYTGELFF. DNA for the CDR3: TGTGCCAGCAGGCAGGGAATCTACACCGGGGAGCTGTTTTTT.

This clonotype was counted at least ten times. V and J are TRBV6-1 and TRBJ2-3, with 15 bases fitting TRBD2. The length of the CDR3 is 20 residues. CDR1 is MNHNS and CDR2 is SASEGT in the germline V gene. J lost 4 bases, V lost 0 bases, and 11 bases had no gene match. The CDR3 here is CASSEAEPGLAGGPPDTQYF. The CDR3 DNA sequence: TGTGCCAGCAGTGAAGCCGAGCCAGGACTAGCGGGAGGGCCCCCAGATACGCAGTATTTT.

In this sample, this clonotype turned up a few times. V usage is TRBV28 and J usage is TRBJ1-2; TRBD1 matches 8 bases. In germline, CDR1 is MDHEN, CDR2 SYDVKM. With V trimmed by 2 bases and J by 5 bases, 4 bases remained unmatched. The CDR3 consists of 14 residues. The CDR3 DNA follows: TGTGCCAGCAGTTTAGGGGGACAGGCATATGGCTACACCTTC. It encodes CASSLGGQAYGYTF.

Concerning this clonotype: Since a much larger clone is just one base distant, this may be a read error. The chain couples TRBV15 to TRBJ2-5; a possible D gene is TRBD1 (5 bases). V shed 3 bases and J shed 2 bases, with 13 bases lying between them. Germline V gives CDR1 LNHNV, CDR2 YYDKDF (reference sequence). The CDR3 is 15 amino acids. The CDR3: CATSSDSHRQETQYF. In DNA form, the CDR3 reads TGTGCCACCAGCAGTGATAGTCACAGGCAAGAGACCCAGTACTTC.

This clonotype was counted ten times or more. V is TRBV5-1 and J is TRBJ1-1, with 7 positions matching TRBD1. This CDR3 is 18 amino acids long. Losses at the gene ends were 4 bases for V and 7 bases for J; bases not matched to a gene: 22. From germline, CDR1 is SGHRS and CDR2 YFSETQ. The CDR3 reads CASSPEGFRAGQRDEAFF. Written as DNA, the CDR3 is TGCGCCAGCAGCCCGGAAGGGTTTAGAGCGGGACAGCGAGATGAAGCTTTCTTT.

This clonotype qualifies as medium-sized. This chain uses TRBV5-1 with TRBJ2-1, with a possible D match to TRBD1 (6 bases). Germline V lookup: CDR1 SGHRS, CDR2 YFSETQ. This CDR3 is 16 amino acids long. Trimming removed 3 bases from V and 0 bases from J, with 13 bases in between. The CDR3 protein is CASSWPQGSSYNEQFF. In DNA form, the CDR3 reads TGCGCCAGCAGCTGGCCGCAGGGGAGCTCCTACAATGAGCAGTTCTTC.

V and J are TRBV7-9 and TRBJ2-1, with D possibly matching TRBD2 (5 bases). Germline V gene lookup returns CDR1 SEHNR and CDR2 FQNEAQ (reference sequence). With 6 bases removed from V and 0 bases from J, the gap between germline ends came to 18 bases. The CDR3 covers 17 residues. CDR3 nucleotides: TGTGCCAGCAGTTCACGCCCGCGGGCGGACTCCTACAATGAGCAGTTCTTC. This encodes CASSSRPRADSYNEQFF.

This clonotype was counted ten times or more. V gene TRBV20-1 combines with J gene TRBJ1-1; D perhaps matches TRBD1 (5 bases). Germline V lookup: CDR1 DFQATT, CDR2 SNEGSKA (reference sequence). Trimming left V 6 bases short and J 6 bases short, with 17 bases between. The CDR3 is made up of 13 amino acids. The CDR3 spells CSAYLVVGAEAFF. As DNA, the CDR3 is TGCAGTGCCTACCTTGTCGTAGGGGCTGAAGCTTTCTTT.